Shown below are 26 T cell receptor beta chains from a single sample sequenced in a study of blood T cells in healthy people across ages. Combining a sample-barcoded 5' primer with a J-beta primer mix, a second PCR ran for about 7 to 12 cycles. TCRdb re-called the 5' RACE reads through MiXCR, storing one row per CDR3 protein. The table records 650,000 to 1,000,000 distinct CDR3 sequences, about 37% of them present only once. Sequenced input: blood. These TCRs come from a man aged 18 to 35 in good health.

This clonotype has only a few counts. The chain joins TRBV11-2 to TRBJ1-1; possible D gene TRBD1, 5 bases. CDR1 is SGHAT and CDR2 is FQNNGV in the germline V gene. The CDR3 runs to 19 residues. The V end was cut by 4 bases, the J end by 1 base, with 25 bases between. CDR3 sequence (DNA): TGTGCCAGCAGCTCAGGGCCCTCTACGGGGAGGCCAAGGAACACTGAAGCTTTCTTT. Translated: CASSSGPSTGRPRNTEAFF.

This chain uses TRBV4-3 with TRBJ2-1, with D possibly TRBD2 on 5 matching bases. The assigned J gene may be wrong: the sequence end matches TRBJ2-7 better. Germline V lookup: CDR1 LGHNA, CDR2 YSLEER. This CDR3 is 14 amino acids long. The CDR3 nucleotides read TGCGCCAGCAGCCAAGAAGGAGACTACAATGAGCAGTACTTC. Its protein product is CASSQEGDYNEQYF.

The V gene is TRBV20-1, the J gene TRBJ2-1, with D possibly matching TRBD1 (5 bases). Germline V gives CDR1 DFQATT, CDR2 SNEGSKA (reference sequence). The CDR3 loop spans 12 amino acids. Trimming cost V 3 bases and J 8 bases, with 11 bases left between them. The CDR3 here is CSARTVADEQFF. The DNA for the CDR3 is TGCAGTGCTAGGACAGTGGCGGATGAGCAGTTCTTC.

As regards this clonotype: A much larger clone is a single base away; this may be a read error. This chain links TRBV12-3 or TRBV12-4 with TRBJ2-3; D may be TRBD1 or TRBD2 (7 bases each). The CDR3 extends over 14 amino acids. The CDR3 DNA is TGTGCCAGCAGTACTCCCGGGGGGACAGATACGGAGTATTTT. Translated, it gives CASSTPGGTDTEYF.

This clonotype was recorded many times. This chain connects TRBV9 to TRBJ2-7; 9 bases line up with TRBD2. Trimming cost V 0 bases and J 3 bases; bases outside gene matches: 4. CDR1 and CDR2 from the germline V gene are SGDLS and YYNGEE. The CDR3 contains 15 residues. CDR3 DNA sequence: TGTGCCAGCAGCGTAGATATAGCGGGGGTCTACGAGCAGTACTTC. Translation: CASSVDIAGVYEQYF.

The V and J genes are TRBV12-3 or TRBV12-4 and TRBJ2-1; either TRBD1 or TRBD2 may supply D (5 bases each). CDR3 size: 12 residues. V lost 4 bases and J 13 bases, leaving 14 bases between the germline ends. CDR3 residues: CASSYRDVPQFF. As DNA, the CDR3 is TGTGCCAGCAGTTACCGGGACGTCCCCCAGTTCTTC.

Details on this clonotype: A read error may produce the germline difference seen at one junction end. The chain links TRBV28 to TRBJ2-3; 11 positions agree with TRBD2. CDR1 and CDR2 from the germline V gene are MDHEN and SYDVKM. CDR3 length: 17 amino acids. CDR3 nucleotide sequence: TGTGCCTGCAGTTTAAGTCCGACTAGCGGGGTGACAGATACGCAGTATTTT. This codes for CACSLSPTSGVTDTQYF.

This clonotype was counted at least ten times. The rearrangement joins TRBV7-9 to TRBJ2-5, with TRBD1 as a possible D gene (6 bases). Germline V CDR1 and CDR2: SEHNR, FQNEAQ (reference sequence). This CDR3 is 14 amino acids long. V lost 3 bases and J 3 bases, leaving 11 bases between the germline ends. CDR3 nucleotide sequence: TGTGCCAGCAGCTTGGACAGCCCAAAAGAGACCCAGTACTTC. This translates into CASSLDSPKETQYF.

Remarks on this clonotype: Being one base from a much bigger clone, this may be a read error. The chain links TRBV10-3 to TRBJ2-7, with 7 bases identical to TRBD2. The CDR3 runs to 15 residues. CDR1 and CDR2 from the germline V gene are ENHRY and SYGVKD. The CDR3 sequence: CTIREEYPEYYEQYF. The CDR3 nucleotides are TGTACCATCCGGGAGGAGTATCCCGAATACTACGAGCAGTACTTC.

The chain couples TRBV12-3 or TRBV12-4 to TRBJ2-1; 11 bases are shared with TRBD1. The CDR3 totals 15 residues. Losses at the gene ends were 7 bases for V and 8 bases for J; bases not matched to a gene: 10. The DNA of the CDR3 is TGTGCCAGCATTTCGGGGACAGGGGGAGGGGATGAGCAGTTCTTC. This codes for CASISGTGGGDEQFF.

This clonotype was recorded only once. V usage is TRBV12-3 or TRBV12-4 and J usage is TRBJ1-4; D is unclear. The CDR3 has 14 amino acids. V dropped 6 bases and J dropped 0 bases, with 8 bases sitting between them. CDR3 sequence reads: CASSTSTTNEKLFF. CDR3 in DNA: TGTGCCAGCAGCACCTCTACAACTAATGAAAAACTGTTTTTT.

The rearrangement joins TRBV19 to TRBJ1-5, with D maybe TRBD1 (5 bases). V lost 6 bases and J 0 bases, leaving 12 bases between the germline ends. Germline V gene lookup returns CDR1 LNHDA and CDR2 SQIVND (reference sequence). This CDR3 has 15 amino acids. The CDR3 loop reads CASRTTVNSNQPQHF. The CDR3 nucleotides read TGTGCCAGTAGAACGACAGTCAATAGCAATCAGCCCCAGCATTTT.

This clonotype has only a few counts. The chain uses TRBV12-3 or TRBV12-4 and TRBJ1-1; D unresolved. V shed 10 bases and J shed 0 bases, with 18 bases lying between them. This CDR3 is 15 amino acids long. CDR3 protein: CATTWGGGLNTEAFF. The CDR3 bases are TGTGCCACCACCTGGGGAGGAGGCCTGAACACTGAAGCTTTCTTT.

This clonotype came up many times. The chain uses TRBV28 and TRBJ2-3, with 8 bases lining up with TRBD2. The CDR3 extends over 14 amino acids. V shed 5 bases and J 0 bases; nucleotides not matched to a gene: 1. The germline gives CDR1 MDHEN, CDR2 SYDVKM. The CDR3 DNA sequence: TGTGCCAGCAGTCGGGGGGGCAGCACAGATACGCAGTATTTT. Translating gives CASSRGGSTDTQYF.

The rearrangement uses TRBV18 and TRBJ1-5; D unresolved. The germline V gene encodes CDR1 KGHSH and CDR2 LQKENI. V shed 0 bases and J shed 0 bases, with 9 bases lying between them. The CDR3 loop spans 16 amino acids. The CDR3 loop is CASSPPGSPSNQPQHF. CDR3 in DNA: TGTGCCAGCTCACCACCGGGCAGTCCTAGCAATCAGCCCCAGCATTTT.

This chain joins TRBV5-1 and TRBJ2-3; D unresolved. Germline values: CDR1 SGHRS, CDR2 YFSETQ. The CDR3 loop spans 12 amino acids. V was pared by 3 bases and J by 11 bases, with 13 bases between. The CDR3 region is CASSSERERQYF. CDR3 DNA: TGCGCCAGCAGCTCCGAACGTGAGAGGCAGTATTTT.

About this clonotype: A junction end diverges from the germline sequence, so it may reflect a read error. Here the CDR3 reads CASSYTRQGTQYF. CDR3 DNA sequence: TGTGCCAGCAGTTACACTAGGCAAGGGACCCAGTACTTC. The V gene is TRBV6-6, the J gene TRBJ2-7, with D possibly being TRBD2 (5 bases). The J call is uncertain, as TRBJ2-5 better fits the DNA end. Germline loops: CDR1 MNHNY, CDR2 SVGAGI (reference sequence). CDR3 size: 13 residues.

This clonotype was detected only a few times. The CDR3 sequence: CAISEGQDSYNEQFF. For the CDR3, the DNA is TGTGCCATCAGTGAGGGGCAGGACTCCTACAATGAGCAGTTCTTC. The V gene is TRBV10-3, the J gene TRBJ2-1; D call uncertain. Germline V lookup: CDR1 ENHRY, CDR2 SYGVKD. CDR3 length: 15 residues. V shed 2 bases and J shed 0 bases, with 8 bases lying between them.

This rearrangement joins TRBV5-1 to TRBJ2-2; D may be TRBD1 (6 bases). This CDR3 comprises 16 residues. V was cut by 2 bases and J by 3 bases, with 14 bases left in between. CDR1 is SGHRS and CDR2 is YFSETQ in the germline V gene. CDR3 in DNA: TGCGCCAGCAGCTTCCCAGGGGTTGTTGACACCGGGGAGCTGTTTTTT. Encoded protein: CASSFPGVVDTGELFF.

This clonotype was seen more than once but under ten times. The genes are TRBV7-2 and TRBJ2-3; 8 bases line up with TRBD2. The CDR3 spans 18 residues. Germline values: CDR1 SGHTA, CDR2 FQGNSA. V lost 5 bases and J lost 3; bases outside the gene matches: 16. Here the CDR3 reads CASSPSRTVAGRTDTQYF. In DNA, the CDR3 is TGTGCCAGCAGCCCAAGCCGGACCGTAGCGGGGCGGACAGATACGCAGTATTTT. Full variable domain (remainder filled in from reference TRBV7-2 and TRBJ2-3): GAGVSQSPSNKVTEKGKDVELRCDPISGHTALYWYRQSLGQGLEFLIYFQGNSAPDKSGLPSDRFSAERTGGSVSTLTIQRTQQEDSAVYLCASSPSRTVAGRTDTQYFGPGTRLTVL.

The genes are TRBV28 and TRBJ2-4, with 7 bases matching TRBD2. The CDR3 runs to 16 residues. Per germline, CDR1 MDHEN and CDR2 SYDVKM. The trim removed 5 bases at V and 0 bases at J, leaving 7 bases unmatched. The CDR3 region is CASSPSGALAKNIQYF. CDR3 in DNA: TGTGCCAGCAGTCCTAGCGGTGCACTAGCCAAAAACATTCAGTACTTC.

This clonotype was detected only a few times. The V call is TRBV20-1, the J call TRBJ1-1, with D hard to call. Trimming removed 3 bases from V and 1 base from J, with 15 bases in between. The germline gives CDR1 DFQATT, CDR2 SNEGSKA (reference sequence). The CDR3 length is 15 residues. The CDR3 loop reads CSASGFLLANTEAFF. CDR3 sequence (DNA): TGCAGTGCTAGCGGGTTTCTTCTGGCGAACACTGAAGCTTTCTTT.

This clonotype was seen only a few times. V and J are TRBV18 and TRBJ2-6, with 8 bases matching TRBD1. Germline loops: CDR1 KGHSH, CDR2 LQKENI. The CDR3 totals 17 residues. V was pared by 6 bases and J by 0 bases, with 7 bases of the junction left unmatched. The DNA for the CDR3 is TGTGCCAGCTCTTCCGGGACAGGATACTCTGGGGCCAACGTCCTGACTTTC. Its protein product is CASSSGTGYSGANVLTF.

This clonotype was picked up many times. This chain uses TRBV12-3 or TRBV12-4 with TRBJ2-1; D may be TRBD2 (6 bases). V gave up 3 bases and J gave up 4 bases, with 10 bases separating them. CDR3 size: 14 residues. The CDR3 DNA is TGTGCCAGCAGTTTTGGTGGGGGGTACAATGAGCAGTTCTTC. This translates into CASSFGGGYNEQFF.

Ten or more counts support this clonotype. The V and J genes are TRBV20-1 and TRBJ1-4; maybe TRBD1 (5 bases). The V gene lost 6 bases and the J gene lost 4 bases, with 12 bases spanning the gap. The CDR3 spans 13 residues. Germline V gene data show CDR1 as DFQATT and CDR2 as SNEGSKA (reference sequence). The CDR3 here is CSARDGLNEKLFF. CDR3 in DNA: TGCAGTGCAAGGGACGGACTTAATGAAAAACTGTTTTTT.

This clonotype was observed a few times. The V gene is TRBV28, the J gene TRBJ1-2, with 7 bases identical to TRBD1. Germline V gene sequence: CDR1 MDHEN, CDR2 SYDVKM. The CDR3 runs to 14 residues. V was pared by 3 bases and J by 7 bases, with 8 bases of the junction left unmatched. The CDR3 nucleotides are TGTGCCAGCAGTTTGGGACAGAACTCTCGTGGCTACACCTTC. This translates into CASSLGQNSRGYTF.